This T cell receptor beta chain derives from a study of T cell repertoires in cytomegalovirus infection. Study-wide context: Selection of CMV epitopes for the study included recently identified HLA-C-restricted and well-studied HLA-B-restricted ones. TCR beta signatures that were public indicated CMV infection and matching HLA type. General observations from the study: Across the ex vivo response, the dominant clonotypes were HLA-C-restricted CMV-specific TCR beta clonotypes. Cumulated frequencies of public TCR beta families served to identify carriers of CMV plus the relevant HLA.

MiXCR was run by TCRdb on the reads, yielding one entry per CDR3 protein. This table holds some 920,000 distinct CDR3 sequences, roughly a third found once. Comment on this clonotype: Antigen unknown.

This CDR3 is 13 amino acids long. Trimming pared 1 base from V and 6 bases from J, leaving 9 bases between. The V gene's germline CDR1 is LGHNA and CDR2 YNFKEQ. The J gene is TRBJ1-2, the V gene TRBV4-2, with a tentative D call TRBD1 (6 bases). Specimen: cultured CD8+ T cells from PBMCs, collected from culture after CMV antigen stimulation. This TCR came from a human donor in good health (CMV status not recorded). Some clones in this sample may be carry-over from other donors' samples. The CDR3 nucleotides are TGTGCCAGCAGCCAAGTGGGGACACATGGCTACACCTTC. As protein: CASSQVGTHGYTF.